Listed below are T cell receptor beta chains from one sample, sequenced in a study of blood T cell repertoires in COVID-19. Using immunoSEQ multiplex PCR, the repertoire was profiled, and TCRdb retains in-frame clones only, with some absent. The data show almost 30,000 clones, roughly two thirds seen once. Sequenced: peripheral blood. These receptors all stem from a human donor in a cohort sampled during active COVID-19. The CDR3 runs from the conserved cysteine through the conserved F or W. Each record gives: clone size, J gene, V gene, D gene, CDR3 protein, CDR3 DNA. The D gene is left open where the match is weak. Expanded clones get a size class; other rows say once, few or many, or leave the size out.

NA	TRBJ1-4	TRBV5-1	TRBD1	CASSPLGQATNEKLFF	TGCGCCAGCAGCCCCCTCGGACAGGCAACTAATGAAAAACTGTTTTTT
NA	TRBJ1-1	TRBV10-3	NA	CAISDPGGMATEAFF	TGTGCCATCAGCGATCCGGGAGGGATGGCCACTGAAGCTTTCTTT
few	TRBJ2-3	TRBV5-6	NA	CASSLGQSTDTQYF	TGTGCCAGCAGCTTGGGACAGAGCACAGATACGCAGTATTTT
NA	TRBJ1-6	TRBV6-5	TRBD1	CASSYYTGDSPLHF	TGTGCCAGCAGTTATTACACAGGGGATTCACCCCTCCACTTT
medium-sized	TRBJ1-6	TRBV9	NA	CASSSGQFYNSPLHF	TGTGCCAGCAGCAGCGGACAGTTTTATAATTCACCCCTCCACTTT
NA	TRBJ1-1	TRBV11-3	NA	CASSFAGYMNTEAFF	TGTGCCAGCAGTTTCGCGGGCTACATGAACACTGAAGCTTTCTTT
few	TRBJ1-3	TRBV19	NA	CASSIPFALGGNTIYF	TGTGCCAGTAGTATACCCTTCGCGCTAGGTGGAAACACCATATATTTT
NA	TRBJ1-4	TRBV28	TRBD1	CASSLWTGSEKLFF	TGTGCCAGCAGTTTATGGACAGGGAGTGAAAAACTGTTTTTT
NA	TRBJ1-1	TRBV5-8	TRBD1	CASSPQQGFAEAFF	TGTGCCAGCAGCCCGCAACAGGGGTTCGCTGAAGCTTTCTTT
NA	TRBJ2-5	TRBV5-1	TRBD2	CASSFLAGGTGETQYF	TGCGCCAGCAGCTTCCTAGCGGGAGGCACGGGGGAGACCCAGTACTTC
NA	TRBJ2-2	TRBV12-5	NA	CASGLVRNLRRESTGELFF	TGTGCTAGTGGTTTGGTACGTAACCTCCGCCGAGAGAGCACCGGGGAGCTGTTTTTT
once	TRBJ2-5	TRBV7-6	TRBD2	CASSSLERGYGTQYF	TGTGCCAGCAGCTCCCTTGAGCGGGGGTACGGGACCCAGTACTTC
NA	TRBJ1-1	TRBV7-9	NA	CAISNLGMNTEAFF	TGTGCCATCTCCAACCTAGGCATGAACACTGAAGCTTTCTTT
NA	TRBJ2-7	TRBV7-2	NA	CASSSTYEQYF	TGTGCCAGCAGCTCCACATACGAGCAGTACTTC
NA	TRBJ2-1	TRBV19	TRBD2	CASRLAGGPYNEQFF	TGTGCCAGCCGACTAGCGGGAGGCCCCTACAATGAGCAGTTCTTC
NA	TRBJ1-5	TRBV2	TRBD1	CASSPTGGQNQPQHF	TGTGCCAGCAGTCCAACAGGGGGCCAGAATCAGCCCCAGCATTTT
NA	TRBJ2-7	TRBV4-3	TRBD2	CASSQATSGLYEQYF	TGCGCCAGCAGCCAGGCGACTAGCGGATTATACGAGCAGTACTTC
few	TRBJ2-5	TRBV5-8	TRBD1	CASRYRGEETQYF	TGTGCCAGCAGGTACAGGGGAGAAGAGACCCAGTACTTC
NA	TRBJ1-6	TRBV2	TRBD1	CASRGPTGERSPLHF	TGTGCCAGCAGAGGACCGACAGGGGAGAGATCACCCCTCCACTTT
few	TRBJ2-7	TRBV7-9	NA	CASSLAQVAGIYEQYF	TGTGCCAGCAGTTTAGCCCAGGTGGCGGGAATCTACGAGCAGTACTTC
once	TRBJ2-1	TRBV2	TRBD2	CASRLAVYNEQFF	TGTGCCAGCAGACTAGCGGTTTACAATGAGCAGTTCTTC
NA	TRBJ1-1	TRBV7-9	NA	CASSLAVVGAEAFF	TGTGCCAGCAGCCTAGCCGTGGTGGGCGCTGAAGCTTTCTTT
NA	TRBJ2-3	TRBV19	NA	CASSGADLGHPSTDTQYF	TGTGCCAGTAGTGGGGCGGACCTCGGGCACCCAAGCACAGATACGCAGTATTTT
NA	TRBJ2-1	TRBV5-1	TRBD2	CASRQGRGTSGVNEQFF	TGCGCCAGCAGACAGGGACGAGGGACTAGCGGGGTCAATGAGCAGTTCTTC
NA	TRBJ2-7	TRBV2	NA	CASVAGTGSQEQYF	TGTGCCAGCGTGGCAGGGACTGGTTCTCAAGAGCAGTACTTC
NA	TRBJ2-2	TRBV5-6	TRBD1	CASSKDRGATGELFF	TGTGCCAGCAGCAAGGACAGGGGTGCCACCGGGGAGCTGTTTTTT
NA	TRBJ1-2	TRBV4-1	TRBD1	CASSQARTGTYGYTF	TGCGCCAGCAGCCAGGCCCGGACAGGGACCTATGGCTACACCTTC
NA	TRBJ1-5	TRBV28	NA	CASSLLTSNQPQHF	TGTGCCAGCAGTTTACTGACAAGCAATCAGCCCCAGCATTTT
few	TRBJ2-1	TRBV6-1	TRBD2	CASSEGLAGVNEQFF	TGTGCCAGCAGTGAAGGACTAGCGGGAGTTAATGAGCAGTTCTTC
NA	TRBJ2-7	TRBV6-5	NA	CASSYGASSYEQYF	TGTGCCAGCAGTTACGGGGCTAGCTCCTACGAGCAGTACTTC
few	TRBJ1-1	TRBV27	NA	CASSLGAGEAGEAFF	TGTGCCAGCAGTTTGGGGGCGGGGGAAGCGGGTGAAGCTTTCTTT
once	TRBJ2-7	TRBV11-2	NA	CASSLVWDTLNSYEQYF	TGTGCCAGCAGCTTAGTGTGGGACACTTTAAACTCCTACGAGCAGTACTTC
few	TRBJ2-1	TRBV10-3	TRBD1	CAISGQGALLSSYNEQFF	TGTGCCATCAGTGGTCAGGGGGCTCTTCTAAGCTCCTACAATGAGCAGTTCTTC
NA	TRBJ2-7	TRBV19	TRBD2	CASSSAGGGYEQYF	TGTGCCAGTAGTAGTGCGGGAGGCGGCTACGAGCAGTACTTC
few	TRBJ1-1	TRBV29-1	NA	CSPFRGTNTEAFF	TGCAGCCCTTTTCGGGGGACGAACACTGAAGCTTTCTTT
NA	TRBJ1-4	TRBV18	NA	CASSVNGDGRLFF	TGTGCCAGCTCAGTAAACGGGGATGGAAGGCTGTTTTTT
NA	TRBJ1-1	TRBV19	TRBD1	CASSLLQGGNTEAFF	TGTGCCAGTAGTTTACTACAGGGGGGGAACACTGAAGCTTTCTTT
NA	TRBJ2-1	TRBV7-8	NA	CASSLFARAGNEQFF	TGTGCCAGCAGCTTATTTGCCAGGGCTGGCAATGAGCAGTTCTTC
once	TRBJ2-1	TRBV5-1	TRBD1	CASSFEGQGANEQFF	TGCGCCAGCAGCTTTGAGGGACAGGGGGCGAATGAGCAGTTCTTC
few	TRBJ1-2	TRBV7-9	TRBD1	CASSLTGGDGYTF	TGTGCCAGCAGCTTAACAGGGGGCGATGGCTACACCTTC
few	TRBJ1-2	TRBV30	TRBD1	CAWSRDRPYGYTF	TGTGCCTGGAGTCGGGACAGGCCTTATGGCTACACCTTC
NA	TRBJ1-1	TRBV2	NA	CASSVEDTEAFF	TGTGCCAGCAGTGTAGAGGACACTGAAGCTTTCTTT
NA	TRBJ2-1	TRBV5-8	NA	CASSSIITTYNEQFF	TGTGCCAGCAGCTCGATCATAACAACCTACAATGAGCAGTTCTTC
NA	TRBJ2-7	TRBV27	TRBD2	CASMGTSGIGQYF	TGTGCCAGCATGGGGACTAGCGGGATCGGGCAGTACTTC
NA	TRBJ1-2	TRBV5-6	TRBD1	CASSLQGASGYTF	TGTGCCAGCAGCCTACAGGGGGCCTCTGGCTACACCTTC
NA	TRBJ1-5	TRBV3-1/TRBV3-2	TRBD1	CASSLTGGNQPQHF	TGTGCCAGCAGCCTAACAGGGGGCAATCAGCCCCAGCATTTT
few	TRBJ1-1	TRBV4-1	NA	CASSQGAQENTEAFF	TGCGCCAGCAGCCAAGGAGCACAGGAGAACACTGAAGCTTTCTTT